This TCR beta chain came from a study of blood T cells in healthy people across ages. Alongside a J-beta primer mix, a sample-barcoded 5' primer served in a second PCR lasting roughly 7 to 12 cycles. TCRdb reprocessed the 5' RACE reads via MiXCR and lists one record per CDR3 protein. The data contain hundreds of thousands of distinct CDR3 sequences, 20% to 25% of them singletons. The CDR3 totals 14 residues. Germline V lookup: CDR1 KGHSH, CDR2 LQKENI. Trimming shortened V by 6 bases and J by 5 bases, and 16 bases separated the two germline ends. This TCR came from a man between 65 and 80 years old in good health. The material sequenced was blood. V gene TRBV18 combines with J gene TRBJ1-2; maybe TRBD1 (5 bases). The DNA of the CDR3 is TGTGCCAGCTCCCCGGGACTGACTCATTATGGCTACACCTTC. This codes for CASSPGLTHYGYTF.